Presented here are 22 T cell receptor beta chains from one specimen sequenced in a study of T cell responses to AZD1222 COVID-19 vaccine. Clones were sequenced by immunoSEQ multiplex PCR, and TCRdb holds only the in-frame ones, with some missing. The sample consists of 95,000 to 150,000 clones, roughly 90% of them appearing once. Sequences were derived from peripheral blood, sampled on day 0 of AZD1222 vaccination. Receptors originate from an adult in good health.

CDR3 loop: CASSDVTGAIAKNIQYF. CDR3 sequence (DNA): TGTGCCAGCAGTGATGTAACAGGGGCAATAGCCAAAAACATTCAGTACTTC. The chain couples TRBV2 to TRBJ2-4; TRBD1 agrees at 7 bases. Losses at the gene ends were 3 bases for V and 0 bases for J; bases not matched to a gene: 8. Germline CDR1 SNHLY, CDR2 FYNNEI. The length of the CDR3 is 17 residues.

The sample holds one count of this clone. The rearrangement joins TRBV27 to TRBJ1-6, with 9 bases lining up with TRBD1. Unmatched junction bases numbered 5, after V lost 4 bases and J lost 7 bases. Germline V CDR1 and CDR2: MNHEY, SMNVEV (reference sequence). The CDR3 totals 15 residues. In nucleotides, the CDR3 is TGTGCCAGCAGTTGGGGACAGGGAAACAATTCACCCCTCCACTTT. Translating gives CASSWGQGNNSPLHF.

This rearrangement joins TRBV4-1 to TRBJ1-1; TRBD1 aligns across 7 bases. CDR1 MGHRA and CDR2 YSYEKL come from the germline V gene. V lost 2 bases to trimming and J lost 0 bases; unmatched junction nucleotides: 6. CDR3 size: 16 residues. CDR3 region: CASSQPWTGMNTEAFF. The CDR3 DNA sequence: TGCGCCAGCAGCCAACCCTGGACAGGCATGAACACTGAAGCTTTCTTT.

The chain is built from TRBV6-5 and TRBJ2-7; 8 bases line up with TRBD1. The CDR3 is made up of 12 amino acids. V trimming: 8 bases; J trimming: 1 base; junction bases outside the gene matches: 1. The germline V gene has CDR1 MNHEY and CDR2 SVGAGI. In DNA form, the CDR3 reads TGTGCCAGCTGGGACAGGTCCTACGAGCAGTACTTC. This translates into CASWDRSYEQYF.

The gene calls are TRBV11-3 and TRBJ2-1, with D perhaps TRBD1 or TRBD2 (5 bases each). V dropped 5 bases and J dropped 7 bases, with 18 bases sitting between them. Germline CDR1 reads SGHNT; CDR2 reads YENEEA. The CDR3 runs to 15 residues. CDR3 DNA sequence: TGTGCCAGCAGCCAGAGGGCAGGGCCCGAAAATGAGCAGTTCTTC. Its protein is CASSQRAGPENEQFF.

This chain joins TRBV5-4 and TRBJ2-3, with 12 bases aligning to TRBD2. The germline gives CDR1 SGHNT, CDR2 YYREEE (reference sequence). With 1 base clipped from V and 4 bases from J, the junction kept 4 bases outside the gene matches. This CDR3 has 16 residues. In DNA, the CDR3 is TGTGCCAGCAGCTTGCGTCTAGCGGGGGGGCCAGATACGCAGTATTTT. Its translation: CASSLRLAGGPDTQYF.

The rearrangement joins TRBV2 to TRBJ2-7; a weak D match, TRBD1 (7 bases). Germline CDR1 SNHLY, CDR2 FYNNEI. Trimming pared 7 bases from V and 1 base from J, leaving 14 bases between. This CDR3 spans 14 amino acids. The CDR3 DNA sequence: TGTGCCAGCAATAGCCAGGGGGGTTCCTACGAGCAGTACTTC. It encodes CASNSQGGSYEQYF.

The chain combines TRBV4-1 with TRBJ1-1; maybe TRBD1 (5 bases). The CDR3 runs 18 residues. Germline CDR1 is MGHRA and CDR2 is YSYEKL. V was shortened by 0 bases and J by 0 bases, with 17 bases between the two germline ends. The CDR3 protein is CASSQDVGGGWMNTEAFF. Here the CDR3 DNA reads TGCGCCAGCAGCCAAGATGTCGGGGGTGGATGGATGAACACTGAAGCTTTCTTT.

The chain combines TRBV19 with TRBJ2-3, with a tentative D call TRBD1 (5 bases). Trimming left V 3 bases short and J 5 bases short, with 12 bases between. The CDR3 is made up of 14 amino acids. In germline, CDR1 is LNHDA, CDR2 SQIVND (reference sequence). The CDR3 DNA reads TGTGCCAGTAGTATTTCCCAGGGTGGAGATACGCAGTATTTT. Translation: CASSISQGGDTQYF.

This sequence joins TRBV5-1 and TRBJ2-1; 8 bases are shared with TRBD2. Germline lookup yields CDR1 SGHRS and CDR2 YFSETQ. The CDR3 runs 15 residues. Unmatched junction bases numbered 9, after V lost 5 bases and J lost 5 bases. Here the CDR3 DNA reads TGCGCCAGCAGTAAGACTAGCGCACCAAACAATGAGCAGTTCTTC. Residues: CASSKTSAPNNEQFF.

This chain connects TRBV7-9 to TRBJ2-3, with 10 bases that match TRBD2. The length of the CDR3 is 16 residues. Germline V gene sequence: CDR1 SEHNR, CDR2 FQNEAQ (reference sequence). The V gene end was trimmed by 1 base and the J gene end by 2 bases; junction bases not matched to a gene: 3. The CDR3 is CASSLELAGPTDTQYF. In DNA form, the CDR3 reads TGTGCCAGCAGCTTAGAACTAGCGGGGCCCACAGATACGCAGTATTTT.

This clone was seen more than once but under ten times. The genes are TRBV18 and TRBJ1-5; D is ambiguous. V lost 2 bases and J lost 0, with 11 bases in between. The CDR3 extends over 16 amino acids. CDR1 is KGHSH, CDR2 LQKENI, per germline. This CDR3 reads CASSPKQPNSNQPQHF. The CDR3 nucleotides are TGTGCCAGCTCACCAAAACAGCCAAATAGCAATCAGCCCCAGCATTTT.

This chain connects TRBV21-1 to TRBJ1-1; the table's D gene call, TRBD1, was not cross checked with the DNA. TRBV21-1 is marked as a pseudogene. The CDR3 totals 13 residues. CDR3 amino acids: CASSGGRRTEAFF. The CDR3 region has the DNA TGTGCCAGCAGCGGGGGCCGTAGAACTGAAGCTTTCTTT.

The V call is TRBV5-1, the J call TRBJ2-3; 10 nucleotides agree with TRBD1. Germline values: CDR1 SGHRS, CDR2 YFSETQ. Trimming took 0 bases from V and 4 from J; bases not matched to a gene: 5. The CDR3 runs to 16 residues. CDR3 sequence: CASSLGRQGAADTQYF. The CDR3 nucleotides read TGCGCCAGCAGCTTGGGCCGACAGGGGGCGGCAGATACGCAGTATTTT. The full variable domain, rest sourced from reference TRBV5-1 and TRBJ2-3, is KAGVTQTPRYLIKTRGQQVTLSCSPISGHRSVSWYQQTPGQGLQFLFEYFSETQRNKGNFPGRFSGRQFSNSRSEMNVSTLELGDSALYLCASSLGRQGAADTQYFGPGTRLTVL.

This clone was detected once. The V call is TRBV24-1, the J call TRBJ2-5; D may correspond to TRBD1 or TRBD2 (5 bases each). Per germline, CDR1 KGHDR and CDR2 SFDVKD. CDR3 size: 16 residues. V lost 2 bases to trimming and J lost 5 bases, with 17 bases between them. DNA of the CDR3: TGTGCCACCAGTGATTCTGGGGACGGGGTGCTGGAGACCCAGTACTTC. This encodes CATSDSGDGVLETQYF.

The chain uses TRBV19 and TRBJ1-5, with D tentatively TRBD1 (6 bases). Germline V gene data show CDR1 as LNHDA and CDR2 as SQIVND (reference sequence). The CDR3 sequence is 15 residues long. Trimming stripped 7 bases from V and 2 bases from J, with 15 bases between. CDR3 in DNA: TGTGCCAGTAAGGGGCGGGGGCGACGCAATCAGCCCCAGCATTTT. This translates into CASKGRGRRNQPQHF. Full variable domain (rest looked up from reference TRBV19 and TRBJ1-5): DGGITQSPKYLFRKEGQNVTLSCEQNLNHDAMYWYRQDPGQGLRLIYYSQIVNDFQKGDIAEGYSVSREKKESFPLTVTSAQKNPTAFYLCASKGRGRRNQPQHFGDGTRLSIL.

V and J are TRBV5-1 and TRBJ1-6; TRBD1 matches 12 bases. This CDR3 is 16 amino acids long. V shed 3 bases, J shed 10 bases, and the junction held 8 bases outside the gene matches. CDR1 and CDR2 (germline): SGHRS, YFSETQ. CDR3 sequence reads: CASSSGTGGAGSPLHF. CDR3 nucleotide sequence: TGCGCCAGCAGCTCCGGGACAGGGGGCGCGGGATCACCCCTCCACTTT.

The V and J genes are TRBV2 and TRBJ2-5, with TRBD1 matching over 7 bases. This CDR3 contains 13 residues. Germline trimming cut 7 bases from V and 1 base from J; bases unmatched to any gene: 3. CDR1 is SNHLY, CDR2 FYNNEI, per germline. For the CDR3, the DNA is TGTGCCAGCACCGGGACAGCCCAAGAGACCCAGTACTTC. Encoded protein: CASTGTAQETQYF.

This clone was counted once. This chain connects TRBV6-2 or TRBV6-3 to TRBJ2-5, with no clear D. Germline-derived CDR1 and CDR2 are MNHEY and SVGEGT. Trimming pared 6 bases from V and 7 bases from J, leaving 12 bases between. The CDR3 is 12 residues long. As DNA, the CDR3 is TGTGCCAGCAGCCCCCCCCGGTCGACCCAGTACTTC. As protein: CASSPPRSTQYF.

This chain joins TRBV7-9 and TRBJ2-3; 8 bases are shared with TRBD1. Trimming removed 4 bases from V and 1 base from J; junction bases left unmatched: 7. The CDR3 is made up of 16 amino acids. Germline lookup yields CDR1 SEHNR and CDR2 FQNEAQ (reference sequence). The CDR3 DNA reads TGTGCCAGCAGCTACCTGAGGGGACAGGGCACAGATACGCAGTATTTT. Protein product: CASSYLRGQGTDTQYF.

This rearrangement joins TRBV2 to TRBJ1-1, with 9 bases fitting TRBD1. With 7 bases clipped from V and 6 bases from J, the junction kept 15 bases outside the gene matches. Germline CDR1 reads SNHLY; CDR2 reads FYNNEI. The CDR3 length is 16 residues. Written as DNA, the CDR3 is TGTGCCAGCATCAGCTCACAACAGGGGGCTCGTTCTGAAGCTTTCTTT. Translating gives CASISSQQGARSEAFF. The variable domain in full, completed from reference TRBV2 and TRBJ1-1, reads EPEVTQTPSHQVTQMGQEVILRCVPISNHLYFYWYRQILGQKVEFLVSFYNNEISEKSEIFDDQFSVERPDGSNFTLKIRSTKLEDSAMYFCASISSQQGARSEAFFGQGTRLTVV.

J is TRBJ1-6 and V is TRBV7-6; the D is unclear. V dropped 0 bases and J dropped 7 bases, with 10 bases sitting between them. Germline CDR1 SGHVS, CDR2 FNYEAQ. The CDR3 length is 15 residues. The CDR3 reads CASSLALNANSPLHF. CDR3 DNA sequence: TGTGCCAGCAGCTTAGCGCTGAACGCCAATTCACCCCTCCACTTT. Using reference TRBV7-6 and TRBJ1-6 for the parts outside the CDR3, the full variable domain is GAGVSQSPRYKVTKRGQDVALRCDPISGHVSLYWYRQALGQGPEFLTYFNYEAQQDKSGLPNDRFSAERPEGSISTLTIQRTEQRDSAMYRCASSLALNANSPLHFGNGTRLTVT.